This TCR beta chain appears in the sequencing data of a study of T cell responses to AZD1222 COVID-19 vaccine. V lost 0 bases, J lost 0 bases, and 3 bases stayed unmatched. The CDR3 is 16 amino acids. Germline assignment: CDR1 SGHNT and CDR2 YYREEE (reference sequence). The method was immunoSEQ multiplex PCR; TCRdb's version includes in-frame clones alone and lacks a portion of them. The data show under 150,000 clones, 88% seen once. The chain couples TRBV5-4 to TRBJ2-1; the match to TRBD1 covers 7 bases. Sequenced material: peripheral blood, taken on day 0 of AZD1222 vaccination. The clonotype originates from an adult in good health. CDR3 region: CASSLVGTVSYNEQFF. The CDR3 coding sequence is TGTGCCAGCAGCTTGGTCGGGACAGTCTCCTACAATGAGCAGTTCTTC.